Below are 7 T cell receptor beta chains sequenced from a single sample in a study of identifying expanded T cells in peripheral blood. Clones were sequenced by immunoSEQ multiplex PCR, and TCRdb holds only the in-frame ones, with some missing. This table holds about 100,000 clones, about 87% found once. The source material was blood. The receptors shown here come from a person aged 18 to 75 in good health.

The V gene is TRBV4-3, the J gene TRBJ2-1; 10 bases map to TRBD2. With V trimmed by 0 bases and J by 9 bases, 11 bases remained unmatched. This CDR3 has 17 amino acids. Per the germline V gene, CDR1 is LGHNA and CDR2 is YSLEER. The CDR3 region is CASSQDLGLAGESEQFF. The DNA of the CDR3 is TGCGCCAGCAGCCAAGATTTGGGTCTAGCGGGAGAGAGTGAGCAGTTCTTC.

The chain combines TRBV7-8 with TRBJ2-1; D is undetermined. V lost 8 bases and J lost 0, with 11 bases in between. CDR3 length equals 14 residues. The V gene's germline CDR1 is SGHVS and CDR2 FQNEAQ. CDR3 protein: CASRSHPSYNEQFF. The CDR3 coding sequence is TGTGCCAGCCGGAGCCACCCCTCCTACAATGAGCAGTTCTTC.

The CDR3 bases are TGTGCCAGTGGGACAGGGCCAAACTATGGCTACACCTTC. Its protein is CASGTGPNYGYTF. This chain uses TRBV6-6 with TRBJ1-2; TRBD1 aligns across 9 bases. CDR1 is MNHNY and CDR2 is SVGAGI in the germline V gene (reference sequence). V dropped 9 bases and J dropped 2; count of bases not matched to a gene: 4. The CDR3 consists of 13 residues.

The chain is built from TRBV7-9 and TRBJ2-1, with 15 bases fitting TRBD2. The CDR3 totals 15 residues. The ends lost 6 bases at V and 8 bases at J; junction bases unmatched: 5. Germline V CDR1 and CDR2: SEHNR, FQNEAQ (reference sequence). CDR3 region: CASRLGLAGGDEQFF. CDR3 coding DNA: TGTGCCAGCAGACTAGGACTAGCGGGAGGGGATGAGCAGTTCTTC.

The chain employs TRBV15 and TRBJ1-2; D gene uncertain. Germline V gives CDR1 LNHNV, CDR2 YYDKDF (reference sequence). V lost 0 bases and J 3 bases, leaving 5 bases between the germline ends. The CDR3 contains 13 residues. CDR3 nucleotides: TGTGCCACCAGCAGAGAGAGAGACTATGGCTACACCTTC. Translating it yields CATSRERDYGYTF.

This chain joins TRBV5-1 and TRBJ2-7; the D is unclear. The CDR3 is made up of 12 amino acids. V gave up 0 bases and J gave up 6 bases, with 7 bases separating them. Germline V gives CDR1 SGHRS, CDR2 YFSETQ. The CDR3 is CASSLGLFEQYF. The CDR3, as DNA: TGCGCCAGCAGCTTGGGCCTCTTCGAGCAGTACTTC.

V is TRBV7-2 and J is TRBJ2-7; D not certain. The CDR3 spans 14 residues. CDR1 is SGHTA and CDR2 is FQGNSA in the germline V gene. Trimming removed 1 base at V and 8 bases at J, with 15 bases between. This CDR3 is CASSLGRQLNQQYF. For the CDR3, the DNA is TGTGCCAGCAGCTTAGGGCGGCAGTTAAATCAGCAGTACTTC.